These T cell receptor beta chains were read from a single sample in a study of cytomegalovirus exposure and HLA in healthy donors. TCRdb's copy holds only in-frame clones and misses some; the assay was immunoSEQ multiplex PCR. The sample holds around 200,000 clones, 75% to 90% seen once. The sample was PBMCs. Receptors originate from a boy aged 10-17 years in good health and CMV-seronegative. Both conserved end residues are part of each CDR3. A D gene is named only where the DNA matches it firmly. A clone size is listed for some rows: how often the clone was seen (once, few, many), or a class if it is expanded.

V	D	size	J	DNA	CDR3
TRBV13	TRBD2	.	TRBJ2-5	TGTGCCAGCAGCTTTGGTAGCGGGGGGCGTCACCAAGAGACCCAGTACTTC	CASSFGSGGRHQETQYF
TRBV5-1	TRBD1	.	TRBJ2-1	TGCGCCAGCAGCGGAGGACAGGGGAGCTCCTACAATGAGCAGTTCTTC	CASSGGQGSSYNEQFF
TRBV28	.	few	TRBJ1-1	TGTGCCAGCAGTTTCCGGGGTGGCACTGAAGCTTTCTTT	CASSFRGGTEAFF
TRBV30	TRBD1	.	TRBJ1-5	TGTGCCTGGAGTGGGGGGCAGGGGGCAAAGCCCCAGCATTTT	CAWSGGQGAKPQHF
TRBV5-1	TRBD2	once	TRBJ2-7	TGCGCCAGCAGCTCCGGGACTAGCGTGGGCGAGCAGTACTTC	CASSSGTSVGEQYF
TRBV19	.	.	TRBJ1-5	TGTGCCAGTAGTCAGCAGGTTAGCAATCAGCCCCAGCATTTT	CASSQQVSNQPQHF
TRBV4-2	.	.	TRBJ2-2	TGTGCCAGCAGCCAGACGGACTATGCGGATAACACCGGGGAGCTGTTTTTT	CASSQTDYADNTGELFF
TRBV27	.	.	TRBJ1-1	TGTGCCAGCAGTCCCAGCGGGACGGTTCTAGCTGAAGCTTTCTTT	CASSPSGTVLAEAFF
TRBV28	.	.	TRBJ2-5	TGTGCCAGCAGTGCCCGGCGGGGCAGACCTAAGCAAGAGACCCAGTACTTC	CASSARRGRPKQETQYF
TRBV2	.	.	TRBJ1-1	TGTGCCAGCAGTGAAAGGGCGCGGGTCACTGAAGCTTTCTTT	CASSERARVTEAFF
TRBV28	.	.	TRBJ1-5	TGTGCCAGCAGTCTTCTCCGGGGGGACATGTTAAATCAGCCCCAGCATTTT	CASSLLRGDMLNQPQHF
TRBV11-2	.	.	TRBJ1-1	TGTGCCAGCAGCTTATCGGTTGCCCTTGCCATGAACACTGAAGCTTTCTTT	CASSLSVALAMNTEAFF
TRBV19	TRBD1	.	TRBJ1-4	TGTGCCAGTAGTATTAACAGGGGTAATGAAAAACTGTTTTTT	CASSINRGNEKLFF
TRBV12-5	.	.	TRBJ1-1	TGTGCTAGTGGATATCCGAACACTGAAGCTTTCTTT	CASGYPNTEAFF
TRBV2	.	once	TRBJ1-2	TGTGCCAGCAGCGTACAATTTAACTATGGCTACACCTTC	CASSVQFNYGYTF
TRBV6-1	TRBD2	.	TRBJ2-3	TGTGCCAGCAGAACCGGGACTAGCGGCGCAGATACGCAGTATTTT	CASRTGTSGADTQYF
TRBV29-1	TRBD1	.	TRBJ1-4	TGCAGCGTTGGAGGACAGGGGACATCAACTAATGAAAAACTGTTTTTT	CSVGGQGTSTNEKLFF
TRBV11-3	.	.	TRBJ2-1	TGTGCCAGCAGCCCTCTCTGGAGGTATGAGCAGTTCTTC	CASSPLWRYEQFF
TRBV9	TRBD1	.	TRBJ2-2	TGTGCCAGTTCCGGGACAGGGGCCCCCGGGGAGCTGTTTTTT	CASSGTGAPGELFF
TRBV19	.	.	TRBJ1-2	TGTGCCAGTAGTCTGCGGCTCCAGGGGACTAACTATGGCTACACCTTC	CASSLRLQGTNYGYTF
TRBV4-3	.	.	TRBJ2-6	TGCGCCAGCAGAGCCCTCGGGGCCAACGTCCTGACTTTC	CASRALGANVLTF
TRBV5-1	.	.	TRBJ1-4	TGCGCCAGCAGCTGGACCGCGGGGACTAATGAAAAACTGTTTTTT	CASSWTAGTNEKLFF
TRBV10-3	TRBD1	.	TRBJ1-1	TGTGCCACCCGACAGGGAGCCGGGGACACTGAAGCTTTCTTT	CATRQGAGDTEAFF
TRBV10-3	.	.	TRBJ1-2	TGTGCCATCAGACTCGATAAAACGAGGGCCGGGACCTTC	CAIRLDKTRAGTF
TRBV20-1	.	.	TRBJ1-2	TGCAGTGCTAGACTCAACTATGGCTACACCTTC	CSARLNYGYTF
TRBV6-1	.	.	TRBJ1-5	TGTGCCAGCAGTGAAGAAGGGGCTCAGCCCCAGCATTTT	CASSEEGAQPQHF
TRBV5-1	.	.	TRBJ1-1	TGCGCCAGCAGCCCGGCTAGGGGCCTAGGGACTGAAGCTTTCTTT	CASSPARGLGTEAFF
TRBV5-4	TRBD2	.	TRBJ2-2	TGTGCCAGCAGCTTTCGTAGCGGGGGGGCCGGGGAGCTGTTTTTT	CASSFRSGGAGELFF
TRBV7-2	TRBD1	.	TRBJ1-2	TGTGCCAGCAGCTTAGTGGGACAGGGGGCGTTCGGGGGCTACACCTTC	CASSLVGQGAFGGYTF
TRBV6-1	TRBD1	few	TRBJ1-2	TGTGCCAGCAGTGCTCGACAGGGGCCCACCTATGGCTACACCTTC	CASSARQGPTYGYTF
TRBV7-2	.	.	TRBJ1-6	TGTGCCAGCAGCGTTCCCCGGTATCGCCATAATTCACCCCTCCACTTT	CASSVPRYRHNSPLHF
TRBV7-8	TRBD2	.	TRBJ2-1	TGTGCCAGCAGCGGACTAGCGGTAAATGAGCAGTTCTTC	CASSGLAVNEQFF
TRBV7-3	TRBD1	.	TRBJ2-6	TGTGCCAGCAGCCTAAAACAGGGGGCGGCTGGGGCCAACGTCCTGACTTTC	CASSLKQGAAGANVLTF
TRBV7-9	TRBD1	few	TRBJ2-3	TGTGCCAGCAGCCCTCGTCCCGGGACAGGCACAGATACGCAGTATTTT	CASSPRPGTGTDTQYF
TRBV27	TRBD2	.	TRBJ2-7	TGTGCCAGCAGCGCGCAAGGCGGGGGTTACGAGCAGTACTTC	CASSAQGGGYEQYF
TRBV6-5	.	.	TRBJ1-2	TGTGCCAGCAGCCAGGGGAATGGCTACACCTTC	CASSQGNGYTF
TRBV5-1	.	.	TRBJ2-3	TGCGCCAGCAGCTTGGTTGGACACCACACAGATACGCAGTATTTT	CASSLVGHHTDTQYF
TRBV4-3	.	.	TRBJ2-3	TGCGCCAGCAGCCTTTCCGGGAACAGGGGCACAGATACGCAGTATTTT	CASSLSGNRGTDTQYF
TRBV6-1	.	.	TRBJ2-7	TGTGCCAGCAGCCATACACGCGAGCAGTACTTC	CASSHTREQYF
TRBV9	TRBD1	.	TRBJ2-3	TGTGCCAGCAGCGTAAGAGGGGGACAGAGCACAGATACGCAGTATTTT	CASSVRGGQSTDTQYF
TRBV2	TRBD1	.	TRBJ1-5	TGTGCCAGCAGTCGGACAGGGGCCACTTATAGCAATCAGCCCCAGCATTTT	CASSRTGATYSNQPQHF
TRBV18	.	.	TRBJ2-3	TGTGCCAGCTCATCCCAGGGTAGGACAGATACGCAGTATTTT	CASSSQGRTDTQYF
TRBV7-2	.	.	TRBJ1-5	TGTGCCAGCAGCCTGGGGGGGGGAGGGCAGCCCCAGCATTTT	CASSLGGGGQPQHF
TRBV4-3	.	.	TRBJ2-7	TGCGCCAGCAGCCAAGGACATCTCGAGACCTACGAGCAGTACTTC	CASSQGHLETYEQYF
TRBV19	.	.	TRBJ1-5	TGTGCCAGTAGTATAGATGAAGCCCCCAATCAGCCCCAGCATTTT	CASSIDEAPNQPQHF
TRBV5-6	TRBD1	few	TRBJ1-2	TGTGCCAGCAGCCGGGGACAGGGACGGCCGGGCTACACCTTC	CASSRGQGRPGYTF
TRBV5-1	.	.	TRBJ2-5	TGCGCCAGCAGCGCGGGCCGGGACACAGAAGAGACCCAGTACTTC	CASSAGRDTEETQYF
TRBV10-3	TRBD1	.	TRBJ1-1	TGTGCCATCAGTTCCTCCCCAGGGAAACAGGGGATGGGCACTGAAGCTTTCTTT	CAISSSPGKQGMGTEAFF
TRBV14	.	once	TRBJ1-1	TGTGCCAGCAGTCCTTGGTCTAGCTGGGAACAGGGAATGGTCACTGAAGCTTTCTTT	CASSPWSSWEQGMVTEAFF
TRBV6-6	TRBD1	.	TRBJ1-1	TGTGCCACCTCAGGGGGTCGAAACACTGAAGCTTTCTTT	CATSGGRNTEAFF
TRBV7-9	TRBD2	.	TRBJ2-1	TGTGCCAGCAGCCTTAGCGGGAGGGGGATAGATGAGCAGTTCTTC	CASSLSGRGIDEQFF
TRBV19	.	.	TRBJ1-3	TGTGCCAGTAAAACGGGAGGAAACACCATATATTTT	CASKTGGNTIYF
TRBV10-1	.	few	TRBJ2-1	TGCGCCAGCAGTGAGTCGGAGCCGCTGGGGCAGTTCTTC	CASSESEPLGQFF
TRBV9	.	.	TRBJ2-3	TGTGCCAGCAGCGTAGTGGACTACGGCAGCGGCTTT	CASSVVDYGSGF